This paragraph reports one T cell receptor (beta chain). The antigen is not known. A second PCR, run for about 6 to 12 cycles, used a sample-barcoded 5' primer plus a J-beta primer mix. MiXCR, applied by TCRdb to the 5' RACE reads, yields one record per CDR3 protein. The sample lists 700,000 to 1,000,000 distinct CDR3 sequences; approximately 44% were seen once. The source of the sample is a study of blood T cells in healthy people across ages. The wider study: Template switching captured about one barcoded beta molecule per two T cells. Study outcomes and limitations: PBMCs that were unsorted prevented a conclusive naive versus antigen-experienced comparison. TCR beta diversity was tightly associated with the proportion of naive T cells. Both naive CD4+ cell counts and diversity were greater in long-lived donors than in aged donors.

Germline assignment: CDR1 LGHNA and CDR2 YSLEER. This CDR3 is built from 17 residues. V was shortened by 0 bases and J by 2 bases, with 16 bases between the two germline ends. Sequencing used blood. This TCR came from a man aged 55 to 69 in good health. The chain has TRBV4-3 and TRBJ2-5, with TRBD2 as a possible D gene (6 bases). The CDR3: CASSQESTSSGQETQYF. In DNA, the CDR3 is TGCGCCAGCAGCCAAGAATCCACTAGCTCGGGACAAGAGACCCAGTACTTC.